Below are 20 T cell receptor beta chains sequenced from a single sample in a study of shared clonotypes between healthy human individuals. TCRdb keeps only in-frame clones here, not all; method: immunoSEQ multiplex PCR. The data show about 480,000 clones, with around 79% seen just once and approximately 13% held by the top ten. The sample consisted of PBMCs. All receptors come from a middle-aged woman in good health. Some clones in this sample may be carry-over from other donors' samples.

This clone was picked up one time. This chain joins TRBV27 and TRBJ1-5; no clear D. There are 13 residues in the CDR3. Germline loops: CDR1 MNHEY, CDR2 SMNVEV (reference sequence). Trimming pared 8 bases from V and 4 bases from J, leaving 12 bases between. Here the CDR3 reads CASSGRLNQPQHF. The DNA of the CDR3 is TGTGCCAGCTCGGGTAGGCTTAATCAGCCCCAGCATTTT.

V is TRBV19 and J is TRBJ2-3, with D possibly being TRBD2 (6 bases). Germline V gives CDR1 LNHDA, CDR2 SQIVND (reference sequence). This CDR3 comprises 14 residues. V lost 8 bases, J lost 0 bases, and 12 bases lay in between. The CDR3 loop reads CASRPGTSTDTQYF. The CDR3, as DNA: TGTGCCAGTCGCCCTGGGACTAGCACAGATACGCAGTATTTT.

The chain carries TRBV5-1 and TRBJ2-1, with D perhaps matching TRBD2 (7 bases). The CDR3 length is 16 residues. The V gene lost 4 bases and the J gene lost 5 bases, with 19 bases spanning the gap. CDR1 is SGHRS and CDR2 is YFSETQ in the germline V gene. CDR3 region: CASSTTREGDHNEQFF. CDR3 nucleotides: TGCGCCAGCAGCACTACCAGGGAGGGGGACCACAATGAGCAGTTCTTC.

Details on this clone: The junction departs from the called germline gene at one end, perhaps through a read error. The chain is built from TRBV25-1 and TRBJ2-1; 8 positions agree with TRBD2. There are 13 residues in the CDR3. The germline CDR1 and CDR2 sequences are MGHDK and SYGVNS. CDR3 sequence: CASSGTHHNGQFF. In DNA form, the CDR3 reads TGTGCCAGTAGCGGGACTCACCACAATGGGCAGTTCTTC.

The rearrangement links TRBV10-2 to TRBJ2-3, with 14 nucleotides matching TRBD2. The CDR3 has 16 residues. The germline CDR1 and CDR2 sequences are WSHSY and SAAADI. V shed 8 bases, J shed 2 bases, and the junction held 6 bases outside the gene matches. The DNA of the CDR3 is TGCGCCAGCTTCGGACTAGCGGGGGGATTCACAGATACGCAGTATTTT. Translation: CASFGLAGGFTDTQYF.

V gene TRBV5-1 combines with J gene TRBJ2-1; D is perhaps TRBD1 (5 bases). The V end lost 0 bases, the J end lost 6 bases, and 13 bases lay between the germline ends. The CDR3 extends over 15 amino acids. CDR1 and CDR2 from the germline V gene are SGHRS and YFSETQ. The CDR3 coding sequence is TGCGCCAGCAGCTTGGCCGGGCAGGGAACCAATGAGCAGTTCTTC. Its protein is CASSLAGQGTNEQFF.

The rearrangement links TRBV28 to TRBJ2-1, with a tentative D call TRBD1 (5 bases). V was pared by 4 bases and J by 4 bases, with 14 bases between. The CDR3 contains 15 residues. Germline lookup yields CDR1 MDHEN and CDR2 SYDVKM. CDR3 region: CASSYARAIYNEQFF. CDR3 in DNA: TGTGCCAGCAGTTATGCCAGGGCCATTTACAATGAGCAGTTCTTC.

Only one count was recorded for this clone. V and J are TRBV10-1 and TRBJ2-7, with 8 bases matching TRBD2. Trimming took 11 bases from V and 6 from J; bases not matched to a gene: 15. The germline V gene has CDR1 WNHNN and CDR2 SYGVQD (reference sequence). This CDR3 comprises 14 residues. CDR3 amino acids: CAAGGGGAPGEQYF. The CDR3 DNA reads as TGCGCCGCGGGGGGCGGGGGCGCTCCGGGCGAGCAGTACTTC.

This clone was observed at least ten times. The chain has TRBV14 and TRBJ2-7, with TRBD1 matching over 9 bases. The CDR3 is made up of 13 amino acids. Germline V gene data show CDR1 as SGHDN and CDR2 as FVKESK. The V segment lost 9 bases and the J segment 4 bases; nucleotides outside the gene matches: 7. The DNA for the CDR3 is TGTGCCAGTAAGAGGACAGGGGAGTACGAGCAGTACTTC. Protein product: CASKRTGEYEQYF.

This chain joins TRBV18 and TRBJ2-1; 8 bases are shared with TRBD2. Germline CDR1 is KGHSH and CDR2 is LQKENI. This CDR3 is built from 15 residues. Trimming at V came to 5 bases and at J to 6 bases, leaving 9 bases not matched to a gene. CDR3 loop: CASSEREMVFNEQFF. CDR3 bases: TGTGCCAGCTCAGAGCGGGAGATGGTTTTCAATGAGCAGTTCTTC.

Comment on this clone: At one of its ends the junction is not consistent with the germline gene, which may arise from a read error. J is TRBJ2-3 and V is TRBV7-8, with 12 nucleotides matching TRBD2. In germline, CDR1 is SGHVS, CDR2 FQNEAQ. The CDR3 is made up of 15 amino acids. CDR3 sequence: CASSLAGGPSDTQYF. CDR3 bases: TGTGCCAGCAGCCTAGCGGGAGGGCCTTCAGATACGCAGTATTTT.

This chain joins TRBV29-1 and TRBJ2-7; TRBD1 is a possible D gene (7 bases). Looked up from germline, CDR1 is SQVTM and CDR2 is ANQGSEA. CDR3 length: 13 residues. Trimming shortened V by 7 bases and J by 4 bases, and 17 bases separated the two germline ends. The CDR3 loop is CSAGAQGRYEQYF. In DNA, the CDR3 is TGCAGCGCCGGCGCACAGGGGAGGTACGAGCAGTACTTC.

V gene TRBV28 combines with J gene TRBJ2-1, with 14 bases fitting TRBD2. Germline V gene data show CDR1 as MDHEN and CDR2 as SYDVKM. After removal of 4 bases from V and 9 bases from J, the junction contained 5 bases not matched to a gene. This CDR3 spans 15 amino acids. CDR3 sequence (DNA): TGTGCCAGCAGTTCCAGACTAGCGGGAGGGCCTGAGCAGTTCTTC. It encodes CASSSRLAGGPEQFF.

CDR3: CAISEKGTGRTYEQYF. CDR3 bases: TGTGCCATCAGTGAGAAAGGGACAGGAAGAACCTACGAGCAGTACTTC. V usage is TRBV10-3 and J usage is TRBJ2-7, with 8 nucleotides matching TRBD1. This CDR3 has 16 amino acids. Germline V lookup: CDR1 ENHRY, CDR2 SYGVKD. Trimming at V came to 2 bases and at J to 2 bases, leaving 8 bases not matched to a gene.

The V call is TRBV4-3, the J call TRBJ1-1; the D gene is possibly TRBD1 (5 bases). V was clipped by 1 base and J by 0 bases, with 9 bases between them. CDR1 and CDR2 (germline): LGHNA, YSLEER. The CDR3 spans 15 residues. The CDR3: CASSQGPGMNTEAFF. CDR3 in DNA: TGCGCCAGCAGCCAAGGGCCAGGGATGAACACTGAAGCTTTCTTT.

V and J are TRBV2 and TRBJ2-2, with D perhaps given as TRBD1 or TRBD2 (6 bases each). The CDR3 runs to 15 residues. Germline V gene lookup returns CDR1 SNHLY and CDR2 FYNNEI. V was trimmed by 6 bases and J by 3 bases, leaving 14 bases between them. In DNA, the CDR3 is TGTGCCAGCAGGGAGGGGACATTTGACACCGGGGAGCTGTTTTTT. Its protein product is CASREGTFDTGELFF.

This chain's CDR3 is CASSWTPGTGKHTNEQFF. The CDR3 coding sequence is TGCGCCAGCAGCTGGACCCCCGGGACAGGCAAACACACAAATGAGCAGTTCTTC. The rearrangement uses TRBV5-1 and TRBJ2-1; 8 nucleotides agree with TRBD1. CDR3 length: 18 amino acids. V shed 3 bases, J shed 7 bases, and the junction held 18 bases outside the gene matches. CDR1 and CDR2 (germline): SGHRS, YFSETQ.

This sequence joins TRBV5-4 and TRBJ2-7; 9 bases are shared with TRBD1. CDR1 is SGHNT, CDR2 YYREEE, per germline (reference sequence). The CDR3 loop spans 15 amino acids. J was trimmed by 5 bases and V by 5 bases; bases with no gene match: 11. CDR3 protein: CASSNPGTGQHEQYF. The CDR3 nucleotides read TGTGCCAGCAGTAACCCCGGGACAGGGCAACACGAGCAGTACTTC.

The V gene is TRBV7-9, the J gene TRBJ2-5, with TRBD2 matching 10 bases. CDR3 length: 15 residues. J lost 5 bases, V lost 5 bases, and 8 bases had no gene match. Looked up from germline, CDR1 is SEHNR and CDR2 is FQNEAQ (reference sequence). CDR3 nucleotide sequence: TGTGCCAGCAGCGCACTAGCGGGGTCGGGGGAGACCCAGTACTTC. This translates into CASSALAGSGETQYF.

The V call is TRBV7-8, the J call TRBJ2-2, with TRBD2 as a possible D gene (5 bases). Germline V gene sequence: CDR1 SGHVS, CDR2 FQNEAQ. Trimming shortened V by 5 bases and J by 2 bases, and 12 bases separated the two germline ends. This CDR3 comprises 15 residues. The CDR3 region has the DNA TGTGCCAGCAGCAACATAGCGTCTAACACCGGGGAGCTGTTTTTT. Protein: CASSNIASNTGELFF.